This paragraph covers one T cell receptor beta chain sequence. The antigen remains undetermined. The data are from a study of OX40 agonist ivuxolimab in advanced cancers. Study in general: Every 2 weeks, ivuxolimab was infused into the patients intravenously at between 0.01 and 10 mg/kg.

TCRdb's table, derived via immunoSEQ multiplex PCR, lists solely in-frame clones and lacks some. The sample has roughly 30,000 clones, about four fifths seen once. The CDR3 has 13 residues. Germline V gene lookup returns CDR1 MNHEY and CDR2 SMNVEV (reference sequence). V shed 8 bases and J 5 bases; nucleotides not matched to a gene: 1. Study results and caveats: Expanded clones were, on average, more numerous among CD8+ T cells than CD4+.

The chain carries TRBV27 and TRBJ1-6, with 9 bases fitting TRBD1. This material consisted of CD4+ or CD8+ T cells sorted from blood, taken in a trial of the OX40 agonist ivuxolimab. The receptor comes from an adult with an advanced solid tumor such as melanoma, head and neck, liver or kidney cancer. CDR3 in amino acids: CASRDRDNSPLHF. CDR3 sequence (DNA): TGTGCCAGCCGGGACAGGGATAATTCACCCCTCCACTTT.